Reported below is one TCR beta chain. From germline, CDR1 is MGHRA and CDR2 YSYEKL. V gave up 2 bases and J gave up 7 bases; unmatched junction bases: 6. The CDR3 is 16 residues long. This record comes from a study of blood T cell repertoires in COVID-19. For the study at large: Acute-phase and convalescent COVID-19 samples originated in the United States, Italy and Spain. PBMCs, B-cell-depleted T cells, or T cells were the source of the cDNA or gDNA that made up the material.

Per the original methods: Nucleated cell number was recorded as an estimate derived from reference gene primer amplification. Sequencing used immunoSEQ multiplex PCR; TCRdb keeps in-frame clones, though not all of them. V, J and clone size are taken as reported in that table, and D and trimming were inferred from the DNA itself. The data hold 300,000 to 400,000 clones, with about 83% observed a single time. The rearrangement uses TRBV4-1 and TRBJ1-4; 11 bases map to TRBD1. The sequencing sample was made of peripheral blood. This clonotype originated in a man aged 25 to 45 with active or convalescent COVID-19. The CDR3 spells CASSQLDRGQGEKLFF. CDR3 bases: TGCGCCAGCAGCCAACTGGACAGGGGGCAGGGTGAAAAACTGTTTTTT.